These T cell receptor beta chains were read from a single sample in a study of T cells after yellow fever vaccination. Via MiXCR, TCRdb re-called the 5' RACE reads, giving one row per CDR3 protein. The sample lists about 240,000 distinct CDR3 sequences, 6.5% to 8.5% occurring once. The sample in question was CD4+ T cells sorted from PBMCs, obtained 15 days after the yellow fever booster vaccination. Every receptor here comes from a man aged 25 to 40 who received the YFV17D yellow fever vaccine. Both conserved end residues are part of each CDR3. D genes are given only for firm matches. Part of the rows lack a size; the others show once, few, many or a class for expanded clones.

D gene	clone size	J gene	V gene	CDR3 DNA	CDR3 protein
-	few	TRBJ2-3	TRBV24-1	TGTGCCACCAGTGAGAAGTATCCGGATACGCAGTATTTT	CATSEKYPDTQYF
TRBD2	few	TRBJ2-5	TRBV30	TGTGCCTGGACGTATAGCGGGAGAAGGGAGACCCAGTACTTC	CAWTYSGRRETQYF
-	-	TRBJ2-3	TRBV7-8	TGTGCCAGCACCATAGGGGGGACCCATACTCGCACAGATACGCAGTATTTT	CASTIGGTHTRTDTQYF
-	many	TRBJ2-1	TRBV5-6	TGTGCCAGCAGCTTGGCCCGGAAAGCGTCGACCCATGAGCAGTTCTTC	CASSLARKASTHEQFF
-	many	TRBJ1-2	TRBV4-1	TGCGCCAGCAGCCAGCCTACTCGTGATACACGAAGCCGCCTCTATGGCTACACCTTC	CASSQPTRDTRSRLYGYTF
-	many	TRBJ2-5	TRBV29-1	TGCAGCGTTGTTGGGGGAAAGGAGACCCAGTACTTC	CSVVGGKETQYF
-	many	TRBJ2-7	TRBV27	TGTGCCAGCAGTTTAGGACGGGGTCCCTACGAGCAGTACTTC	CASSLGRGPYEQYF
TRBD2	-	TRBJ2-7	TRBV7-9	TGTGCCAGCAGCTCTGGACTAGCGGGCGGAGAGCAGTACTTC	CASSSGLAGGEQYF
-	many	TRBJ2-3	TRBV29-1	TGCAGCGTCCCAGAGGGGACACTAAGGGGGACGCAGTATTTT	CSVPEGTLRGTQYF
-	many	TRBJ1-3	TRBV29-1	TGCAGCGTGACCGACAGGGGAAACACCATATATTTT	CSVTDRGNTIYF
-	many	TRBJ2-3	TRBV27	TGTGCCAGCAGTTTATCGTTTAAAGATACGCAGTATTTT	CASSLSFKDTQYF
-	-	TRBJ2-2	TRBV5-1	TGCGCCAGCAGCTTGCGGGAAGGTACCCCCGGGGAGCTGTTTTTT	CASSLREGTPGELFF
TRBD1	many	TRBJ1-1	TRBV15	TGTGCCACCAGCAGAGGGGACAGGGCCATAAACACTGAAGCTTTCTTT	CATSRGDRAINTEAFF
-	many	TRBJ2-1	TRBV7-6	TGTGCCAGCAGCTTAGCGGATAGGAATCAAGCGGAGCAGTTCTTC	CASSLADRNQAEQFF
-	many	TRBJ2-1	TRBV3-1	TGTGCCAGCAGCCGGGGGGCCAAATACAATGAGCAGTTCTTC	CASSRGAKYNEQFF
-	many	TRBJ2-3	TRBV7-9	TGTGCCAGCAGCTTAGATCCCCAGGCAGATACGCAGTATTTT	CASSLDPQADTQYF
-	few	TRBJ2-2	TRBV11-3	TGTGCCAGCAGCTTAGGTGGGAGAGGAGGCGGGGAGCTGTTTTTT	CASSLGGRGGGELFF
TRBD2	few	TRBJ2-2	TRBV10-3	TGTGCCATCAGTGCCCCGAAGGGACTAGCGGGAGGGTCGAACACCGGGGAGCTGTTTTTT	CAISAPKGLAGGSNTGELFF
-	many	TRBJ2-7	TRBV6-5	TGTGCCAGCAGTTACTCGTTCCAGGGAATCTACGAGCAGTACTTC	CASSYSFQGIYEQYF
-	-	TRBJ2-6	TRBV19	TGTGCCAGTAGTATAACGACAGCCTCTGGGGCCAACGTCCTGACTTTC	CASSITTASGANVLTF
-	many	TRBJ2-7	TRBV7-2	TGTGCCAGCAGCTCCCTATTTGCAGGGAGCGTGTACGAGCAGTACTTC	CASSSLFAGSVYEQYF
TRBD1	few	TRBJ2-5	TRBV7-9	TGTGCCAGCAGGTCACAGGGGGCCGGGGAGACCCAGTACTTC	CASRSQGAGETQYF
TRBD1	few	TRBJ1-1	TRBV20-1	TGCAGTGCTAGAGCCCTGGGACAGGTCCTTATGAACACTGAAGCTTTCTTT	CSARALGQVLMNTEAFF
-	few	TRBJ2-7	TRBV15	TGTGCCACCAGCAGAGATCCCGGGGGAACCTACGAGCAGTACTTC	CATSRDPGGTYEQYF
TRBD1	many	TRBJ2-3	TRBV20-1	TGCAGTGCACAACCCCTGGGCAGGGGGCCAGATACGCAGTATTTT	CSAQPLGRGPDTQYF
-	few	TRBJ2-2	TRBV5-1	TGCGCCAGCAGCTTGGCGGGTAGGGAGCACCTTATAATCTACACCGGGGAGCTGTTTTTT	CASSLAGREHLIIYTGELFF
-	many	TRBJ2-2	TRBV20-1	TGCAGTGCTAGGCGAAGGTCCGGGGAGCTGTTTTTT	CSARRRSGELFF
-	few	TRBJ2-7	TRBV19	TGTGCCAGTAGTAATGGTTGGGACGGAACTACCTACGAGCAGTACTTC	CASSNGWDGTTYEQYF
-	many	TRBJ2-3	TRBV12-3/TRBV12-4	TGTGCCAGCAGGGGGTTAGGCACAGATACGCAGTATTTT	CASRGLGTDTQYF
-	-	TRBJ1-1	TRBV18	TGTGCCAGCTCACCAAACAGGGAAACTGAAGCTTTCTTT	CASSPNRETEAFF
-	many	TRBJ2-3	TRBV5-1	TGCGCCAGCAGCTTGGACGGCAGGAGGGGGACAGATACGCAGTATTTT	CASSLDGRRGTDTQYF
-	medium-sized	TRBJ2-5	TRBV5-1	TGCGCCAGCAGCTTATTACGGGACTCCGGGGACCAGTACTTC	CASSLLRDSGDQYF
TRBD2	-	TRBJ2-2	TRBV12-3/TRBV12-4	TGTGCCAGCAGTCAGACTAGCGGCCTAGGCGGGGAGCTGTTTTTT	CASSQTSGLGGELFF
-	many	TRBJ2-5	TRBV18	TGTGCCAGCTCACCGTACCAAGAGACCCAGTACTTC	CASSPYQETQYF
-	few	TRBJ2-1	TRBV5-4	TGTGCCAGCAGCTTAGGGGGTATCTCTAACAATGAGCAGTTCTTC	CASSLGGISNNEQFF
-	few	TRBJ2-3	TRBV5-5	TGTGCCAGCAGCCAACATGGCGGGGATACGCAGTATTTT	CASSQHGGDTQYF